These 27 T cell receptor beta chains originate from one sample sequenced in a study of blood T cell repertoires in COVID-19. Repertoires were generated with immunoSEQ multiplex PCR, while TCRdb's copy carries only in-frame clones and drops some. The sample lists several thousand clones, roughly nine tenths occurring once. Sequenced: peripheral blood. The receptor set was obtained from a woman aged 70-85 years with active COVID-19.

The J gene is TRBJ2-2, the V gene TRBV7-2; 8 bases fit TRBD2. The CDR3 runs to 15 residues. Germline assignment: CDR1 SGHTA and CDR2 FQGNSA. The J segment lost 3 bases and the V segment lost 2 bases, leaving 2 bases of the junction unmatched. The CDR3 reads CASSLSLADTGELFF. Here the CDR3 DNA reads TGTGCCAGCAGCTTATCACTAGCGGACACCGGGGAGCTGTTTTTT.

The chain is built from TRBV7-9 and TRBJ2-1, with a tentative D call TRBD2 (7 bases). CDR1 SEHNR and CDR2 FQNEAQ come from the germline V gene (reference sequence). This CDR3 comprises 16 residues. V lost 1 base and J lost 0, with 10 bases in between. The CDR3 region has the DNA TGTGCCAGCAGCTTAGGAGGGGGGGGCTCCTACAATGAGCAGTTCTTC. It encodes CASSLGGGGSYNEQFF.

This sequence joins TRBV5-3 and TRBJ2-2; 9 bases align to TRBD2. TRBV5-3 is recorded as an ORF, its role being uncertain. CDR3 length: 18 residues. V lost 5 bases and J lost 5; bases outside the gene matches: 16. CDR3 protein: CARRPGERGAPRTGELFF. The CDR3 region has the DNA TGTGCCAGAAGGCCCGGCGAGCGGGGGGCGCCCAGGACCGGGGAGCTGTTTTTT.

V usage is TRBV25-1 and J usage is TRBJ1-1; possible D gene TRBD1, 6 bases. Trimming removed 2 bases from V and 4 bases from J, with 14 bases in between. This CDR3 has 15 amino acids. CDR1 MGHDK and CDR2 SYGVNS come from the germline V gene. The DNA for the CDR3 is TGTGCCAGCAGTGAAGCTAGGGGGGGCGGCACTGAAGCTTTCTTT. Its translation is CASSEARGGGTEAFF.

This clone has only a few counts. The chain employs TRBV9 and TRBJ2-7, with a possible D match to TRBD2 (6 bases). Trimming cost V 0 bases and J 0 bases, with 10 bases left between them. Looked up from germline, CDR1 is SGDLS and CDR2 is YYNGEE. CDR3 size: 15 residues. This CDR3 reads CASSVAPGDSYEQYF. As DNA, the CDR3 is TGTGCCAGCAGCGTAGCCCCGGGGGACTCCTACGAGCAGTACTTC.

J is TRBJ1-1 and V is TRBV5-1, with D possibly TRBD1 on 6 matching bases. This CDR3 spans 16 amino acids. Per the germline V gene, CDR1 is SGHRS and CDR2 is YFSETQ. The germline V and J ends were trimmed by 4 bases and 0 bases, with 16 bases remaining between them. CDR3 sequence: CASSPDRTLMNTEAFF. The CDR3 DNA is TGCGCCAGCAGCCCGGACAGAACACTAATGAACACTGAAGCTTTCTTT.

The V call is TRBV2, the J call TRBJ1-4; TRBD1 matches 9 bases. CDR3 length equals 14 residues. The V gene end was trimmed by 6 bases and the J gene end by 7 bases; junction bases not matched to a gene: 6. The germline V gene has CDR1 SNHLY and CDR2 FYNNEI. CDR3 in amino acids: CASRAQGAGEKLFF. DNA for the CDR3: TGTGCCAGCAGAGCACAGGGGGCAGGTGAAAAACTGTTTTTT.

This clone came up once. The CDR3 nucleotides read TGTGCCAGCAGCTTGATGGGGGGGGGCCCGCGAGGCAATGAGCAGTTCTTC. Its translation is CASSLMGGGPRGNEQFF. This chain links TRBV5-8 with TRBJ2-1; TRBD2 might be the D (7 bases). The CDR3 consists of 17 residues. Germline values: CDR1 SGHTS, CDR2 YDEGEE. Trimming left V 1 base short and J 6 bases short, with 20 bases between.

The J gene is TRBJ2-5, the V gene TRBV30, with D possibly being TRBD1 (6 bases). The ends were cut back, 3 bases at V and 4 bases at J, with 12 bases in the middle. The CDR3 sequence is 13 residues long. Looked up from germline, CDR1 is GTSNPN and CDR2 is SVGIG (reference sequence). CDR3 bases: TGTGCCTGGAGGGTTACAGGGAGAGAGACCCAGTACTTC. The encoded protein is CAWRVTGRETQYF.

This clone was recorded a few times. J is TRBJ1-5 and V is TRBV10-2; D ambiguous. The CDR3 contains 16 residues. Germline-derived CDR1 and CDR2 are WSHSY and SAAADI. V was clipped by 0 bases and J by 0 bases, with 9 bases between them. The CDR3 DNA is TGCGCCAGCAGTGAGTCACCAGGTAATAGCAATCAGCCCCAGCATTTT. Translated: CASSESPGNSNQPQHF.

The chain has TRBV2 and TRBJ2-1, with D possibly being TRBD2 (6 bases). The CDR3 has 15 amino acids. V was pared by 4 bases and J by 7 bases, with 17 bases between. Germline CDR1 is SNHLY and CDR2 is FYNNEI. Here the CDR3 DNA reads TGTGCCAGCAGTGCCCGGGGGAACGGCGGGAATGAGCAGTTCTTC. Amino acid sequence: CASSARGNGGNEQFF. Complete variable domain (other parts from reference TRBV2 and TRBJ2-1): EPEVTQTPSHQVTQMGQEVILRCVPISNHLYFYWYRQILGQKVEFLVSFYNNEISEKSEIFDDQFSVERPDGSNFTLKIRSTKLEDSAMYFCASSARGNGGNEQFFGPGTRLTVL.

The chain has TRBV4-1 and TRBJ1-5; TRBD1 matches at 8 bases. V was pared by 6 bases and J by 7 bases, with 8 bases of the junction left unmatched. Per the germline V gene, CDR1 is MGHRA and CDR2 is YSYEKL. The length of the CDR3 is 14 residues. CDR3 protein: CASRVTGGGQPQHF. The CDR3 coding sequence is TGCGCCAGCAGAGTAACAGGGGGGGGGCAGCCCCAGCATTTT.

J is TRBJ1-3 and V is TRBV5-4; the D gene is possibly TRBD1 (5 bases). Between the trimmed V and J ends, which lost 2 bases and 1 base, there was a span of 10 bases. CDR1 SGHNT and CDR2 YYREEE come from the germline V gene (reference sequence). The CDR3 totals 15 residues. The CDR3 region is CASSLGSGSGNTIYF. The CDR3 bases are TGTGCCAGCAGCTTAGGCTCAGGGTCTGGAAACACCATATATTTT.

The CDR3 sequence: CASSRRDRGLYEQFF. The CDR3 DNA is TGTGCCAGCAGCCGCCGGGACAGGGGGCTCTATGAGCAGTTCTTC. The J gene is TRBJ2-1, the V gene TRBV11-3; 12 bases fit TRBD1. CDR1 is SGHNT, CDR2 YENEEA, per germline. The V gene end was trimmed by 5 bases and the J gene end by 8 bases; junction bases not matched to a gene: 7. The CDR3 runs 15 residues.

The V and J genes are TRBV30 and TRBJ2-2, with D maybe TRBD2 (5 bases). This CDR3 has 16 amino acids. Per the germline V gene, CDR1 is GTSNPN and CDR2 is SVGIG (reference sequence). V was trimmed by 0 bases and J by 7 bases, leaving 18 bases between them. The DNA of the CDR3 is TGTGCCTGGAGTGTAATCCGTTTTCGGGGAGTCGGGGAGCTGTTTTTT. Protein product: CAWSVIRFRGVGELFF.

The V and J genes are TRBV4-1 and TRBJ2-5, with TRBD1 as a possible D gene (6 bases). The CDR3 extends over 15 amino acids. Trimming stripped 0 bases from V and 5 bases from J, with 13 bases between. Per germline, CDR1 MGHRA and CDR2 YSYEKL. The CDR3 DNA sequence: TGCGCCAGCAGCCAAGATAAGGGGGTCGTCGAGACCCAGTACTTC. This sequence encodes CASSQDKGVVETQYF.

This chain uses TRBV19 with TRBJ2-4, with 11 bases that match TRBD1. Germline V gene lookup returns CDR1 LNHDA and CDR2 SQIVND (reference sequence). The ends lost 6 bases at V and 5 bases at J; junction bases unmatched: 3. The CDR3 consists of 14 residues. The CDR3 region has the DNA TGTGCCAGTAGGGACAGGGGGCTCGAAAACATTCAGTACTTC. Its translation is CASRDRGLENIQYF.

J is TRBJ1-2 and V is TRBV2, with 8 bases fitting TRBD1. CDR1 is SNHLY, CDR2 FYNNEI, per germline. V lost 2 bases, J lost 8 bases, and 7 bases stayed unmatched. The length of the CDR3 is 14 residues. Here the CDR3 DNA reads TGTGCCAGCAGTGAAAAAGGACAGGGCTGGGGCTACACCTTC. This sequence encodes CASSEKGQGWGYTF.

This chain connects TRBV10-3 to TRBJ1-2, with 12 bases that match TRBD1. The CDR3 totals 14 residues. The junction had 8 bases not matched to a gene; V was cut back by 7 bases and J by 8 bases. In germline, CDR1 is ENHRY, CDR2 SYGVKD. This CDR3 is CAIIPGQGAQGYTF. CDR3 bases: TGTGCCATCATACCGGGACAGGGGGCGCAAGGCTACACCTTC.

V gene TRBV25-1 combines with J gene TRBJ2-7, with D maybe TRBD1 (6 bases). This CDR3 is built from 13 residues. V was cut by 4 bases and J by 4 bases, with 11 bases left in between. The V gene's germline CDR1 is MGHDK and CDR2 SYGVNS. In nucleotides, the CDR3 is TGTGCCAGCAGTGTGACAGGCTTATACGAGCAGTACTTC. Protein product: CASSVTGLYEQYF.

Only one count was recorded for this clone. The chain employs TRBV19 and TRBJ2-5; D is possibly TRBD2 (5 bases). Germline V gene sequence: CDR1 LNHDA, CDR2 SQIVND (reference sequence). The CDR3 contains 14 residues. V was cut by 2 bases and J by 5 bases, with 12 bases left in between. Written as DNA, the CDR3 is TGTGCCAGTAGTATATGGGGTAGCGAGGAGACCCAGTACTTC. Amino acid sequence: CASSIWGSEETQYF. Full variable domain (remainder filled in from reference TRBV19 and TRBJ2-5): DGGITQSPKYLFRKEGQNVTLSCEQNLNHDAMYWYRQDPGQGLRLIYYSQIVNDFQKGDIAEGYSVSREKKESFPLTVTSAQKNPTAFYLCASSIWGSEETQYFGPGTRLLVL.

J is TRBJ2-1 and V is TRBV3-1 (or the pseudogene TRBV3-2); maybe TRBD1 (6 bases). The ends were cut back, 3 bases at V and 5 bases at J, with 17 bases in the middle. Germline-derived CDR1 and CDR2 are LGHDT and YNNKEL (reference sequence). The CDR3 extends over 16 amino acids. The CDR3 coding sequence is TGTGCCAGCAGCCAGATCGGCAGGGGTACCCACAATGAGCAGTTCTTC. It is translated as CASSQIGRGTHNEQFF.

The chain combines TRBV9 with TRBJ2-2, with unresolved D. The germline CDR1 and CDR2 sequences are SGDLS and YYNGEE. The CDR3 loop spans 15 amino acids. Between the trimmed V and J ends, which lost 2 bases and 1 base, there was a span of 9 bases. CDR3 sequence: CASSVHGQNTGELFF. Written as DNA, the CDR3 is TGTGCCAGCAGCGTTCACGGTCAGAACACCGGGGAGCTGTTTTTT.

Only a few counts were recorded for this clone. The CDR3 sequence is CASNVLAGGPFEQFF. The CDR3 DNA reads as TGTGCCAGCAACGTCCTAGCGGGGGGGCCATTTGAGCAGTTCTTC. The rearrangement joins TRBV7-9 to TRBJ2-1; TRBD2 aligns across 12 bases. This CDR3 is built from 15 residues. V was clipped by 7 bases and J by 9 bases; unmatched bases: 10. Germline V gene sequence: CDR1 SEHNR, CDR2 FQNEAQ (reference sequence).

This clone was picked up one time. V is TRBV6-2 or TRBV6-3 and J is TRBJ2-3; the match to TRBD2 covers 11 bases. V was pared by 6 bases and J by 6 bases, with 11 bases of the junction left unmatched. Germline CDR1 and CDR2: MNHEY and SVGEGT. The CDR3 extends over 16 amino acids. The DNA for the CDR3 is TGTGCCAGCAGCACGGCACTAGCGGGGGCCAGGGATACGCAGTATTTT. This codes for CASSTALAGARDTQYF.

The rearrangement uses TRBV12-5 and TRBJ2-3; TRBD1 agrees at 7 bases. CDR3 length: 15 amino acids. J gave up 3 bases and V 0 bases, and 3 bases lay outside the gene matches. Germline V CDR1 and CDR2: LGHNT, FRNRAP. For the CDR3, the DNA is TGTGCTAGTGGTTTGGTTTTACAGGGGACAGATACGCAGTATTTT. It translates to CASGLVLQGTDTQYF. Variable domain in full (rest from reference TRBV12-5 and TRBJ2-3): DARVTQTPRHKVTEMGQEVTMRCQPILGHNTVFWYRQTMMQGLELLAYFRNRAPLDDSGMPKDRFSAEMPDATLATLKIQPSEPRDSAVYFCASGLVLQGTDTQYFGPGTRLTVL.

The chain employs TRBV30 and TRBJ1-2; D is ambiguous. CDR3 length: 10 residues. Germline V gene sequence: CDR1 GTSNPN, CDR2 SVGIG (reference sequence). V was trimmed by 3 bases and J by 7 bases, leaving 6 bases between them. CDR3 sequence: CAWRGIGYTF. The CDR3 region has the DNA TGTGCCTGGAGGGGCATTGGCTACACCTTC.